This record looks at one T cell receptor (beta chain) sequence and its context. Spiking each PCR with synthetic TCR analog templates was performed. Using immunoSEQ multiplex PCR, the repertoire was profiled, and TCRdb retains in-frame clones only, with some absent. Of about 45,000 clones in the sample, about 91% were seen once. These data come from a study of PD-L1 blockade in urothelial cancer. Looking at the study overall: Male patients with bladder-origin urothelial cancer numbered about 90% of the roughly 29. The number of prior chemotherapy regimens per patient was 0 to 3. At 3 weeks (second dose) and 6 weeks after starting treatment, blood was analyzed.

Sequences were derived from PBMCs, sampled around atezolizumab (anti-PD-L1) treatment. The receptor was derived from an elderly man with urothelial cancer.

The DNA of the CDR3 is TGTGCCAGCAGCTTAGTCGTCAGCCAAGAGACCCAGTACTTC. Translated, it gives CASSLVVSQETQYF. V usage is TRBV7-2 and J usage is TRBJ2-5; D is unclear. V lost 1 base and J 1 base, leaving 7 bases between the germline ends. This CDR3 is 14 amino acids long. Germline CDR1 is SGHTA and CDR2 is FQGNSA.